A selection of T cell receptor beta chains follows, all from one sample in a study of OX40 agonist ivuxolimab in advanced cancers. Data came from immunoSEQ multiplex PCR; TCRdb stores just in-frame clones and leaves some out. Of approximately 70,000 clones in the sample, roughly 87% were seen once. The sequences come from CD4+ or CD8+ T cells sorted from blood, collected in a trial of the OX40 agonist ivuxolimab. The receptor source for this set is an adult with an advanced solid tumor such as melanoma, head and neck, liver or kidney cancer. The CDR3 runs from the conserved cysteine through the conserved F or W. Each record gives: J gene, clone size, V gene, D gene, CDR3 DNA, CDR3 protein. D genes are given only for firm matches. Only part of the rows carry a size: once, few, many, or a class if the clone is expanded.

J: TRBJ1-1; size: NA; V: TRBV6-5; D: TRBD1; DNA: TGTGCCAGCAGTACCACCGGGACAGGGGGCTCGGAAGCTTTCTTT; CDR3: CASSTTGTGGSEAFF
J: TRBJ1-3; size: once; V: TRBV2; D: TRBD1; DNA: TGTGCCAGCAGTGAAATGGGACAGGGCCCCTCTGGAAACACCATATATTTT; CDR3: CASSEMGQGPSGNTIYF
J: TRBJ1-3; size: NA; V: TRBV6-6; D: NA; DNA: TGTGCCAGCATATTCGAGGGAAGCTCTGGAAACACCATATATTTT; CDR3: CASIFEGSSGNTIYF
J: TRBJ1-2; size: few; V: TRBV30; D: NA; DNA: TGTGCCTGGAGGTTGGCAGGCTATGGCTACACCTTC; CDR3: CAWRLAGYGYTF
J: TRBJ1-1; size: NA; V: TRBV18; D: NA; DNA: TGTGCCAGCTCTATCCTTCAGGGTTTTGGTGTTTCGGGCACTGAAGCTTTCTTT; CDR3: CASSILQGFGVSGTEAFF
J: TRBJ2-3; size: NA; V: TRBV6-4; D: NA; DNA: TGTGCCAGCAATGGAGGTAGCACAGATACGCAGTATTTT; CDR3: CASNGGSTDTQYF
J: TRBJ2-2; size: NA; V: TRBV5-6; D: TRBD2; DNA: TGTGCCAGCAGCCAAGGACTAGCGGGAGTAGCCGGGGAGCTGTTTTTT; CDR3: CASSQGLAGVAGELFF
J: TRBJ2-1; size: NA; V: TRBV11-3; D: TRBD1; DNA: TGTGCCAGCAGCTTAGACGGACAGGGAAGCTCCTACAATGAGCAGTTCTTC; CDR3: CASSLDGQGSSYNEQFF
J: TRBJ2-1; size: NA; V: TRBV7-2; D: NA; DNA: TGTGCCAGCAGCTCATCCACCAATGAGCAGTTCTTC; CDR3: CASSSSTNEQFF
J: TRBJ2-3; size: NA; V: TRBV7-9; D: NA; DNA: TGTGCCAGCAGCCTACTCGACTTTGGCACAGATACGCAGTATTTT; CDR3: CASSLLDFGTDTQYF
J: TRBJ2-3; size: NA; V: TRBV18; D: NA; DNA: TGTGCCAGCTCACCATGGGATACGCAGTATTTT; CDR3: CASSPWDTQYF
J: TRBJ1-2; size: NA; V: TRBV2; D: NA; DNA: TGTGCCAGCAACTTGGGATGGAGTAACTATGGCTACACCTTC; CDR3: CASNLGWSNYGYTF
J: TRBJ2-1; size: NA; V: TRBV7-8; D: NA; DNA: TGTGCCAGCAGCTTAGCGGGGACTTCTAAGCAGTTCTTC; CDR3: CASSLAGTSKQFF
J: TRBJ2-1; size: NA; V: TRBV7-9; D: TRBD2; DNA: TGTGCCGCTGGCCTAGCGGGAGGAAATGAGCAGTTCTTC; CDR3: CAAGLAGGNEQFF
J: TRBJ1-2; size: once; V: TRBV28; D: NA; DNA: TGTGCCAGCAGTTGGGGGGGAGGATATGGCTACACCTTC; CDR3: CASSWGGGYGYTF
J: TRBJ1-5; size: NA; V: TRBV28; D: NA; DNA: TGTGCCAGCAGTTTATCGGGGAAGGGCAATCAGCCCCAGCATTTT; CDR3: CASSLSGKGNQPQHF
J: TRBJ2-1; size: NA; V: TRBV4-1; D: TRBD2; DNA: TGCGCCAGCAGCCAAGCGGGGGGATCCTACAATGAGCAGTTCTTC; CDR3: CASSQAGGSYNEQFF
J: TRBJ2-1; size: few; V: TRBV7-8; D: TRBD2; DNA: TGTGCCAGCAGCTTAGTGGTCACAACGGGGGGTGAGCAGTTCTTC; CDR3: CASSLVVTTGGEQFF
J: TRBJ2-7; size: NA; V: TRBV5-4; D: NA; DNA: TGTGCCAGCAGCTTAGTGTCAATGGCCGCCTACGAGCAGTACTTC; CDR3: CASSLVSMAAYEQYF
J: TRBJ1-4; size: NA; V: TRBV9; D: NA; DNA: TGTGCCAGCAGCGTAGGGGTGGCCAATGAAAAACTGTTTTTT; CDR3: CASSVGVANEKLFF
J: TRBJ2-3; size: NA; V: TRBV7-2; D: NA; DNA: TGTGCCAGCAGCTTAGCGGGGGGATATACGCAGTATTTT; CDR3: CASSLAGGYTQYF
J: TRBJ2-4; size: NA; V: TRBV2; D: NA; DNA: TGTGCCAGCAGTGAACGACTAGCCAAAAACATTCAGTACTTC; CDR3: CASSERLAKNIQYF
J: TRBJ2-1; size: few; V: TRBV19; D: NA; DNA: TGTGCCAGTAGTCGCGGGCTCTATGGCGATGAGCAGTTCTTC; CDR3: CASSRGLYGDEQFF
J: TRBJ1-4; size: NA; V: TRBV19; D: NA; DNA: TGTGCCAGTAGATCAAACAGTAGGGCTAATGAAAAACTGTTTTTT; CDR3: CASRSNSRANEKLFF